These 28 T cell receptor beta chains originate from one sample sequenced in a study of beta chain features in type 1 diabetes. Study-level points and caveats: Type 1 diabetes patients had TCRB CDR3s that were shorter (moderately but significantly so) in all four CD4+ subsets.

Every isolated RNA sample was fully reverse transcribed, so sequencing captured expressed TCRB transcripts. Sequenced by immunoSEQ multiplex PCR; TCRdb stores in-frame clones only, minus some. The profile covers under 250,000 clones, with roughly 13% appearing a single time and roughly 0.019% taken by the ten largest. Their antigens remain unidentified. Specimen: naive CD4+ T cells from blood. The receptors here all came from a man aged 25-45 years with type 1 diabetes.

The chain links TRBV5-6 to TRBJ2-5, with D maybe TRBD2 (5 bases). CDR3 size: 14 residues. Germline CDR1 SGHDT, CDR2 YYEEEE. Trimming left V 0 bases short and J 3 bases short, with 9 bases between. DNA for the CDR3: TGTGCCAGCAGCTTGGGGCGGGCGGAAGAGACCCAGTACTTC. Its translation: CASSLGRAEETQYF.

V usage is TRBV12-5 and J usage is TRBJ2-7, with 9 bases fitting TRBD2. Looked up from germline, CDR1 is LGHNT and CDR2 is FRNRAP. The junction had 14 bases not matched to a gene; V was cut back by 4 bases and J by 7 bases. This CDR3 spans 16 amino acids. The CDR3 coding sequence is TGTGCTAGTGGTTCCTTAGCGGGAGAGCTAACGGGGGAGCAGTACTTC. Protein product: CASGSLAGELTGEQYF. The full variable domain, completed using reference TRBV12-5 and TRBJ2-7, is DARVTQTPRHKVTEMGQEVTMRCQPILGHNTVFWYRQTMMQGLELLAYFRNRAPLDDSGMPKDRFSAEMPDATLATLKIQPSEPRDSAVYFCASGSLAGELTGEQYFGPGTRLTVT.

The chain links TRBV18 to TRBJ2-1; D is undetermined. The CDR3 runs 13 residues. Between the trimmed V and J ends, which lost 3 bases and 0 bases, there was a span of 3 bases. Germline loops: CDR1 KGHSH, CDR2 LQKENI. CDR3 sequence reads: CASSPRSYNEQFF. The CDR3 nucleotides are TGTGCCAGCTCACCCCGCTCCTACAATGAGCAGTTCTTC.

This clone was counted a few times. The V gene is TRBV13, the J gene TRBJ2-3; 10 bases fit TRBD1. V shed 2 bases, J shed 5 bases, and the junction held 10 bases outside the gene matches. The CDR3 length is 17 residues. Germline V gene data show CDR1 as PRHDT and CDR2 as FYEKMQ (reference sequence). The CDR3 DNA reads TGTGCCAGCAGCTTACATCCTGACAGGGGGCTGGGAGATACGCAGTATTTT. Protein product: CASSLHPDRGLGDTQYF.

This chain connects TRBV2 to TRBJ1-1, with D maybe TRBD1 (5 bases). The CDR3 spans 14 residues. Trimming cost V 2 bases and J 1 base, with 8 bases left between them. CDR1 is SNHLY and CDR2 is FYNNEI in the germline V gene. CDR3 nucleotides: TGTGCCAGCAGTGAAAGACAGACGAACACTGAAGCTTTCTTT. Translated, it gives CASSERQTNTEAFF. The full variable domain, its missing parts supplied by reference TRBV2 and TRBJ1-1, is EPEVTQTPSHQVTQMGQEVILRCVPISNHLYFYWYRQILGQKVEFLVSFYNNEISEKSEIFDDQFSVERPDGSNFTLKIRSTKLEDSAMYFCASSERQTNTEAFFGQGTRLTVV.

This clone was seen a handful of times. V and J are TRBV4-1 and TRBJ1-2; D is possibly TRBD1 (6 bases). V lost 3 bases and J 8 bases, leaving 13 bases between the germline ends. CDR1 and CDR2 from the germline V gene are MGHRA and YSYEKL. The CDR3 length is 13 residues. The CDR3 reads CASSHNRASGYTF. The CDR3 bases are TGCGCCAGCAGCCACAACAGGGCCTCAGGCTACACCTTC.

This clone was counted between two and nine times. The chain couples TRBV5-1 to TRBJ2-5; D is perhaps TRBD2 (6 bases). This CDR3 comprises 11 residues. With 7 bases removed from V and 2 bases from J, the gap between germline ends came to 6 bases. CDR1 and CDR2 from the germline V gene are SGHRS and YFSETQ. CDR3 DNA: TGCGCCAGCGGGGGGCAAGAGACCCAGTACTTC. This gives the protein CASGGQETQYF. Full variable domain (rest looked up from reference TRBV5-1 and TRBJ2-5): KAGVTQTPRYLIKTRGQQVTLSCSPISGHRSVSWYQQTPGQGLQFLFEYFSETQRNKGNFPGRFSGRQFSNSRSEMNVSTLELGDSALYLCASGGQETQYFGPGTRLLVL.

On this clone: The same CDR3 arises from other DNA sequences in this sample as well. This chain joins TRBV30 and TRBJ1-5, with D unclear. The CDR3 has 14 amino acids. Trimming left V 0 bases short and J 4 bases short, with 10 bases between. Per germline, CDR1 GTSNPN and CDR2 SVGIG (reference sequence). CDR3 nucleotides: TGTGCCTGGAGTGTAGCGGCACTAAATCAGCCCCAGCATTTT. This encodes CAWSVAALNQPQHF.

The V and J genes are TRBV5-1 and TRBJ2-5; a possible D gene is TRBD1 (6 bases). This CDR3 has 13 amino acids. Trimming stripped 5 bases from V and 1 base from J, with 9 bases between. Germline loops: CDR1 SGHRS, CDR2 YFSETQ. CDR3 in amino acids: CASSRDIQETQYF. The CDR3, as DNA: TGCGCCAGCAGTAGGGACATCCAAGAGACCCAGTACTTC.

In this sample, this clone turned up a few times. This rearrangement joins TRBV7-9 to TRBJ2-3; TRBD2 matches 10 bases. Germline V gene sequence: CDR1 SEHNR, CDR2 FQNEAQ (reference sequence). CDR3 size: 15 residues. J lost 1 base, V lost 5 bases, and 3 bases had no gene match. The CDR3 DNA follows: TGTGCCAGCAGCCGGACTAGCGGAGGCACAGATACGCAGTATTTT. Translation: CASSRTSGGTDTQYF. Drawing the rest from reference TRBV7-9 and TRBJ2-3, the complete variable domain is DTGVSQNPRHKITKRGQNVTFRCDPISEHNRLYWYRQTLGQGPEFLTYFQNEAQLEKSRLLSDRFSAERPKGSFSTLEIQRTEQGDSAMYLCASSRTSGGTDTQYFGPGTRLTVL.

This sequence joins TRBV2 and TRBJ2-5; TRBD2 is a possible D gene (6 bases). Trimming removed 4 bases from V and 5 bases from J, with 11 bases in between. The germline V gene encodes CDR1 SNHLY and CDR2 FYNNEI. The CDR3 runs 13 residues. CDR3 DNA: TGTGCCAGCAGTGGGGGGGAGTCGGAGACCCAGTACTTC. This sequence encodes CASSGGESETQYF.

V usage is TRBV11-1 and J usage is TRBJ2-5; 11 bases line up with TRBD2. There are 16 residues in the CDR3. With V trimmed by 0 bases and J by 2 bases, 2 bases remained unmatched. CDR1 is SGHAT and CDR2 is FQDESV in the germline V gene (reference sequence). The CDR3 region is CASSLAPSGGQETQYF. The CDR3, as DNA: TGTGCCAGCAGCTTAGCCCCTAGCGGGGGGCAAGAGACCCAGTACTTC.

This clone has more than one count but fewer than ten. This rearrangement joins TRBV5-1 to TRBJ1-4; 7 bases map to TRBD1. CDR3 length: 16 amino acids. Germline-derived CDR1 and CDR2 are SGHRS and YFSETQ. Unmatched junction bases numbered 11, after V lost 1 base and J lost 8 bases. CDR3 DNA sequence: TGCGCCAGCAGCTTGCTCGTGACAGGGCAAGGGGAAAAACTGTTTTTT. It specifies CASSLLVTGQGEKLFF. Together with reference TRBV5-1 and TRBJ1-4, the CDR3 gives the full variable domain: KAGVTQTPRYLIKTRGQQVTLSCSPISGHRSVSWYQQTPGQGLQFLFEYFSETQRNKGNFPGRFSGRQFSNSRSEMNVSTLELGDSALYLCASSLLVTGQGEKLFFGSGTQLSVL.

This chain joins TRBV29-1 and TRBJ1-2; tentative D call: TRBD1 (5 bases). Germline V gives CDR1 SQVTM, CDR2 ANQGSEA. V gave up 4 bases and J gave up 4 bases, with 16 bases separating them. The CDR3 covers 14 residues. The DNA of the CDR3 is TGCAGCGTTGGGGACTTGAAAACCCCCTATGGCTACACCTTC. Its protein product is CSVGDLKTPYGYTF.

The V and J genes are TRBV5-1 and TRBJ2-2; tentatively, D is TRBD1 (5 bases). Germline assignment: CDR1 SGHRS and CDR2 YFSETQ. Trimming left V 4 bases short and J 0 bases short, with 10 bases between. This CDR3 comprises 15 residues. CDR3 in DNA: TGCGCCAGCAGCAGATCGACAGCGAACACCGGGGAGCTGTTTTTT. Protein: CASSRSTANTGELFF. Variable domain in full (rest from reference TRBV5-1 and TRBJ2-2): KAGVTQTPRYLIKTRGQQVTLSCSPISGHRSVSWYQQTPGQGLQFLFEYFSETQRNKGNFPGRFSGRQFSNSRSEMNVSTLELGDSALYLCASSRSTANTGELFFGEGSRLTVL.

The rearrangement links TRBV21-1 to TRBJ2-7; TRBD1, the table's D call, lacks a check against the DNA. TRBV21-1 has pseudogene status. The CDR3 contains 17 residues. The CDR3 is CASSKKRGTGYSYEQYF. CDR3 in DNA: TGTGCCAGCAGCAAAAAGAGGGGGACAGGGTACTCCTACGAGCAGTACTTC.

The chain couples TRBV7-9 to TRBJ2-7; tentatively, D is TRBD2 (5 bases). V lost 1 base and J 2 bases, leaving 12 bases between the germline ends. Germline V CDR1 and CDR2: SEHNR, FQNEAQ (reference sequence). CDR3 length equals 15 residues. The DNA of the CDR3 is TGTGCCAGCAGCTTAGAATCGGTCGGGGCCTACGAGCAGTACTTC. This sequence encodes CASSLESVGAYEQYF.

The rearrangement uses TRBV14 and TRBJ2-7; TRBD2 matches at 9 bases. Trimming at V came to 9 bases and at J to 4 bases, leaving 7 bases not matched to a gene. The CDR3 sequence is 13 residues long. Germline V CDR1 and CDR2: SGHDN, FVKESK. CDR3 sequence: CAREGLASYEQYF. Written as DNA, the CDR3 is TGTGCCAGGGAGGGACTAGCATCGTACGAGCAGTACTTC.

The V gene is TRBV9, the J gene TRBJ2-7, with 8 bases lining up with TRBD1. The germline CDR1 and CDR2 sequences are SGDLS and YYNGEE. The CDR3 sequence is 15 residues long. V dropped 3 bases and J dropped 3; count of bases not matched to a gene: 8. The CDR3: CASSAQQGGIYEQYF. The CDR3 nucleotides are TGTGCCAGCAGCGCCCAACAGGGGGGTATCTACGAGCAGTACTTC.

This clone has just a few counts. The V and J genes are TRBV30 and TRBJ2-5, with 9 bases fitting TRBD2. CDR3 length equals 12 residues. In germline, CDR1 is GTSNPN, CDR2 SVGIG (reference sequence). The ends lost 6 bases at V and 5 bases at J; junction bases unmatched: 4. CDR3 sequence reads: CACSSGAETQYF. In DNA, the CDR3 is TGTGCCTGCTCTAGCGGGGCGGAGACCCAGTACTTC.

A few counts support this clone. The genes are TRBV5-4 and TRBJ2-1, with D unclear. Trimming removed 0 bases at V and 0 bases at J, with 7 bases between. CDR3 length equals 15 residues. CDR1 is SGHNT, CDR2 YYREEE, per germline (reference sequence). The CDR3 bases are TGTGCCAGCAGCTTGGTCTATGGCTCCTACAATGAGCAGTTCTTC. Its protein product is CASSLVYGSYNEQFF.

This chain connects TRBV12-5 to TRBJ1-1, with D perhaps matching TRBD1 (5 bases). This CDR3 is built from 13 residues. Looked up from germline, CDR1 is LGHNT and CDR2 is FRNRAP. The germline V and J ends were trimmed by 3 bases and 1 base, with 6 bases remaining between them. CDR3 nucleotide sequence: TGTGCTAGTGGTTTCAGGGAGAACACTGAAGCTTTCTTT. Translating gives CASGFRENTEAFF.

This clone was seen a handful of times. This chain uses TRBV30 with TRBJ2-7, with 7 bases lining up with TRBD1. The V and J ends lost 4 bases and 3 bases, in that order; junction bases with no gene match: 12. The CDR3 consists of 15 residues. Per germline, CDR1 GTSNPN and CDR2 SVGIG (reference sequence). CDR3 coding DNA: TGTGCCTGGAACAGGCCCGGGACAGAGGGCTACGAGCAGTACTTC. It encodes CAWNRPGTEGYEQYF.

The chain carries TRBV6-5 and TRBJ1-5, with no clear D. The CDR3 length is 14 residues. Per the germline V gene, CDR1 is MNHEY and CDR2 is SVGAGI. Trimming stripped 2 bases from V and 2 bases from J, with 7 bases between. CDR3 in DNA: TGTGCCAGCAGTTACGCAGGTGGCAATCAGCCCCAGCATTTT. Its protein product is CASSYAGGNQPQHF.

The chain links TRBV7-2 to TRBJ2-4; D is uncertain. Trimming cost V 3 bases and J 8 bases, with 11 bases left between them. Germline-derived CDR1 and CDR2 are SGHTA and FQGNSA. This CDR3 contains 13 residues. In DNA, the CDR3 is TGTGCCAGCAGCTTTGCTGAACACGACATTCAGTACTTC. Amino acid sequence: CASSFAEHDIQYF.

The chain has TRBV4-1 and TRBJ2-5, with 8 nucleotides matching TRBD1. This CDR3 has 15 amino acids. The germline gives CDR1 MGHRA, CDR2 YSYEKL. V was pared by 4 bases and J by 3 bases, with 7 bases of the junction left unmatched. The CDR3, as DNA: TGCGCCAGCAGCCCAGGGGGCAGGGAGAAAGAGACCCAGTACTTC. Its protein is CASSPGGREKETQYF.

In its sample, this clone was seen a few times. The rearrangement links TRBV29-1 to TRBJ2-5, with TRBD2 matching over 10 bases. The length of the CDR3 is 14 residues. V shed 4 bases and J 2 bases; nucleotides not matched to a gene: 4. Germline V CDR1 and CDR2: SQVTM, ANQGSEA. The CDR3 DNA sequence: TGCAGCGTTGGGAAAGCGGGAGGGCAAGAGACCCAGTACTTC. Amino acid sequence: CSVGKAGGQETQYF.

Only a few counts were recorded for this clone. V is TRBV30 and J is TRBJ2-7, with D unclear. Germline CDR1 is GTSNPN and CDR2 is SVGIG (reference sequence). The CDR3 length is 11 residues. V was trimmed by 2 bases and J by 3 bases, leaving 5 bases between them. Here the CDR3 DNA reads TGTGCCTGGAGTTCCATCTACGAGCAGTACTTC. Its translation is CAWSSIYEQYF.